This T cell receptor beta chain was recovered during a study of cytomegalovirus exposure and HLA in healthy donors. Findings of the study overall: In a later analysis, parvovirus B19, influenza, CMV and Epstein-Barr virus appeared linked to several top co-occurrence clusters. In vitro assays verified that three CMV-associated chains recognized CMV antigens specifically. V- and J-gene trimming in TCR beta was tied to a missense DCLRE1C variant by an analysis performed later.

With regard to this clone: The antigen remains undetermined.

Trimming left V 6 bases short and J 3 bases short, with 20 bases between. The CDR3 covers 16 residues. Germline CDR1 MDHEN, CDR2 SYDVKM. Healthy bone marrow donors made up the donors. The PCR had 60 Vbeta and 13 Jbeta primers. Assay used: immunoSEQ multiplex PCR; TCRdb lists only in-frame clones, some missing. The table records tens of thousands of clones, 60% to 85% of them present only once. The sequencing input was PBMCs. This chain uses TRBV28 with TRBJ1-1, with D perhaps matching TRBD1 (6 bases). The clonotype comes from a male donor in good health and CMV-seronegative. In nucleotides, the CDR3 is TGTGCCAGCAGCACTTTGGGGGGGGCAGGGTACACTGAAGCTTTCTTT. Translating gives CASSTLGGAGYTEAFF. The full variable domain, rest sourced from reference TRBV28 and TRBJ1-1, is DVKVTQSSRYLVKRTGEKVFLECVQDMDHENMFWYRQDPGLGLRLIYFSYDVKMKEKGDIPEGYSVSREKKERFSLILESASTNQTSMYLCASSTLGGAGYTEAFFGQGTRLTVV.